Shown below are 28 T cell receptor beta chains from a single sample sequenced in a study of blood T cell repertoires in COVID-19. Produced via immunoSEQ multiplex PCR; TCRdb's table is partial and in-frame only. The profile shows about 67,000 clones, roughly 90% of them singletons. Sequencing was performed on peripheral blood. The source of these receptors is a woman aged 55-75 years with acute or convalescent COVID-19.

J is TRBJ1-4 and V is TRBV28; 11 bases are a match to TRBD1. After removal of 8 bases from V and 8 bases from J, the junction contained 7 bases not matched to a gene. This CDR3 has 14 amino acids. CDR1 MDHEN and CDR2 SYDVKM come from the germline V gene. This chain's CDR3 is CASGTGGFREKLFF. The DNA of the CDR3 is TGTGCCAGCGGGACAGGGGGGTTTCGAGAAAAACTGTTTTTT.

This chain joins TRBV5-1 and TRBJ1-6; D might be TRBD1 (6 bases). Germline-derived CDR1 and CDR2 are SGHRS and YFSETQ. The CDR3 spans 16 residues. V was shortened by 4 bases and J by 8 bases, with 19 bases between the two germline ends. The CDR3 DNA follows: TGCGCCAGCAGCCTGGCTACCGGGACATCCCATTCACCCCTCCACTTT. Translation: CASSLATGTSHSPLHF.

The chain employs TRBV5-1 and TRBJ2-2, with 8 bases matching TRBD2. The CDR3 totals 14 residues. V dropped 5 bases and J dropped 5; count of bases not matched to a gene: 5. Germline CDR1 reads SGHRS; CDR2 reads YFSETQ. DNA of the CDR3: TGCGCCAGCAGGACGGCTAGCGGGACCGGGGAGCTGTTTTTT. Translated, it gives CASRTASGTGELFF.

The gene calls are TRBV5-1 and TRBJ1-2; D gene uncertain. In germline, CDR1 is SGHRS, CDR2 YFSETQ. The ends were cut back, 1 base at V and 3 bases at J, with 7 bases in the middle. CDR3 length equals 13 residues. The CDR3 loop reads CASSLSLYYGYTF. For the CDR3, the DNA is TGCGCCAGCAGCTTGAGCTTATACTATGGCTACACCTTC. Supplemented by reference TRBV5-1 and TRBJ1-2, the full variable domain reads KAGVTQTPRYLIKTRGQQVTLSCSPISGHRSVSWYQQTPGQGLQFLFEYFSETQRNKGNFPGRFSGRQFSNSRSEMNVSTLELGDSALYLCASSLSLYYGYTFGSGTRLTVV.

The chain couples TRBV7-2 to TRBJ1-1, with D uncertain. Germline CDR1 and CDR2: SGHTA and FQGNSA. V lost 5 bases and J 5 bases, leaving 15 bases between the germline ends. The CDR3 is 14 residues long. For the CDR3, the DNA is TGTGCCAGCAGCCTCGGACTGCGGAGGACTGAAGCTTTCTTT. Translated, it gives CASSLGLRRTEAFF.

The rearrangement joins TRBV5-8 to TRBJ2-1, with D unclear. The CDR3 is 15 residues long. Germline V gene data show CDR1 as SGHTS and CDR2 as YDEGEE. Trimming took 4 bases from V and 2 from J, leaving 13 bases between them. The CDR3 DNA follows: TGTGCCAGCAGCCCAAGCATCTCACCCTACAATGAGCAGTTCTTC. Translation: CASSPSISPYNEQFF.

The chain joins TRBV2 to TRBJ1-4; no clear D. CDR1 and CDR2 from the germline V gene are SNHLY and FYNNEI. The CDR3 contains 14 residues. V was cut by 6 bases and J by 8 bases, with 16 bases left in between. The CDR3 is CASRENEEREKLFF. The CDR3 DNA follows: TGTGCCAGCAGAGAGAACGAGGAAAGGGAAAAACTGTTTTTT.

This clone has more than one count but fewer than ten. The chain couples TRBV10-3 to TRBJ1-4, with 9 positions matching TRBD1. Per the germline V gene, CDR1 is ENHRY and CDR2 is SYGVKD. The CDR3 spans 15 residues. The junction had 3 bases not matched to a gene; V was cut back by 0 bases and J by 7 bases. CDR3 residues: CAISESGQGSEKLFF. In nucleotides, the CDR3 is TGTGCCATCAGTGAGTCGGGACAGGGTAGTGAAAAACTGTTTTTT.

The DNA for the CDR3 is TGCGCCAGCAGCTTGGTCTCGGGTAACTCTGGAAACACCATATATTTT. Translating gives CASSLVSGNSGNTIYF. This chain joins TRBV5-1 and TRBJ1-3; D not resolved. The V end was cut by 0 bases, the J end by 0 bases, with 10 bases between. CDR3 size: 16 residues. Germline CDR1 SGHRS, CDR2 YFSETQ.

CDR3 sequence: CASSYVSSYEQYV. The CDR3 DNA follows: TGTGCCAGCAGTTATGTCAGCTCCTACGAGCAGTACGTC. The rearrangement links TRBV6-1 to TRBJ2-7; no definite D call. Trimming took 5 bases from V and 0 from J, leaving 8 bases between them. Germline values: CDR1 MNHNS, CDR2 SASEGT. CDR3 length equals 13 residues.

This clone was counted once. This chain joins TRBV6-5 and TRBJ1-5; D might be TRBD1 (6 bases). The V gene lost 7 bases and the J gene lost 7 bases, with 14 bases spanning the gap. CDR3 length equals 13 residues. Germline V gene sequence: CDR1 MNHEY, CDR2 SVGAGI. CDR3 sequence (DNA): TGTGCCAGCATGCGTGGGGGCCGGCAGCCCCAGCATTTT. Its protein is CASMRGGRQPQHF.

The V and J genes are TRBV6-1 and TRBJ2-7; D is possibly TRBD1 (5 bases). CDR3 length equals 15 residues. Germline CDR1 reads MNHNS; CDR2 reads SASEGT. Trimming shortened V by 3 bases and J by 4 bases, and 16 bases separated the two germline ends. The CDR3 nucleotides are TGTGCCAGCAGTGAGGTGGGGCGATCAAGGTACGAGCAGTACGTC. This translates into CASSEVGRSRYEQYV.

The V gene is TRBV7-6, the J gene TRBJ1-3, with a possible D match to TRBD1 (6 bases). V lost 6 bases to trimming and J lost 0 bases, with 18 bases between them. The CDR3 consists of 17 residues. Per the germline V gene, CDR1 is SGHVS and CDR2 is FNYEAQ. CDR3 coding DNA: TGTGCCAGCAGTCTTGGATCCACAGGGAGCTCTGGAAACACCATATATTTT. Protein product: CASSLGSTGSSGNTIYF.

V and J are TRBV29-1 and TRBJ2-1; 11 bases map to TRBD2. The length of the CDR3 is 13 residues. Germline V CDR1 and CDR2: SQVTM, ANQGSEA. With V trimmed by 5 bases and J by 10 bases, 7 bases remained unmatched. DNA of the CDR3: TGCAGCGTTCAGGGGACTAGCGGCGAGGAGCAGTTCTTC. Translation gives CSVQGTSGEEQFF.

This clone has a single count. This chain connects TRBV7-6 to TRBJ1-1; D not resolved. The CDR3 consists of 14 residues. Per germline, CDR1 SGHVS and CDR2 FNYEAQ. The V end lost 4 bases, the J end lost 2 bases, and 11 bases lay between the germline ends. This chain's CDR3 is CASSSDIGNTEAFF. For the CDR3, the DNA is TGTGCCAGCAGCTCAGACATTGGTAACACTGAAGCTTTCTTT.

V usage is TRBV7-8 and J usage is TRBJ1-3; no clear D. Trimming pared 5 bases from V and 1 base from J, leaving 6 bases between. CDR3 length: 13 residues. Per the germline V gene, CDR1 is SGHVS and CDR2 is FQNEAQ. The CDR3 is CASSPKSGNTIYF. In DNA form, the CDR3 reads TGTGCCAGCAGCCCAAAATCTGGAAACACCATATATTTT.

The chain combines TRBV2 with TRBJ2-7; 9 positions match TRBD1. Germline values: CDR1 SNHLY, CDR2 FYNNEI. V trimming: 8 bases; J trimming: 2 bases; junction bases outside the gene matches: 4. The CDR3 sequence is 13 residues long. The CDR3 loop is CASPGTGTYEQYV. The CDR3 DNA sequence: TGTGCCAGCCCCGGGACAGGGACCTACGAGCAGTACGTC.

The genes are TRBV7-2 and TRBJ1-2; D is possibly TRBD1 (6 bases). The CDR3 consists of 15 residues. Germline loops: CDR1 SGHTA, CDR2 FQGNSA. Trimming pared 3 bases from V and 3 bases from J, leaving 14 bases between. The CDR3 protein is CASSLGSQGYYGYTF. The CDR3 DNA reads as TGTGCCAGCAGCTTGGGAAGTCAGGGGTACTATGGCTACACCTTC.

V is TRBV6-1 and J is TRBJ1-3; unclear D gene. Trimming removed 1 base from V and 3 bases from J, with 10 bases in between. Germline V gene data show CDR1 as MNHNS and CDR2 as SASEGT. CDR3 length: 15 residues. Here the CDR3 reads CASSEVGVRGNTIYF. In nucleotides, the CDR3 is TGTGCCAGCAGTGAAGTCGGAGTCCGTGGAAACACCATATATTTT.

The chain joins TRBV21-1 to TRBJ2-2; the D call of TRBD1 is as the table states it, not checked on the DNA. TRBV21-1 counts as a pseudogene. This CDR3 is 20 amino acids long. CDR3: CASSKGGPQTGDENTGELFF. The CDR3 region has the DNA TGTGCCAGCAGCAAAGGGGGCCCCCAGACAGGGGATGAGAACACCGGGGAGCTGTTTTTT.

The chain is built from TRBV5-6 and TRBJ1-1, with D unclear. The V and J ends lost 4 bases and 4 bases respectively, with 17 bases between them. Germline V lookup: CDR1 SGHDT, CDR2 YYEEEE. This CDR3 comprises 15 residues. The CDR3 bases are TGTGCCAGCAGCCCCCCGTGGCAATCGGGCACTGAAGCTTTCTTT. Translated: CASSPPWQSGTEAFF.

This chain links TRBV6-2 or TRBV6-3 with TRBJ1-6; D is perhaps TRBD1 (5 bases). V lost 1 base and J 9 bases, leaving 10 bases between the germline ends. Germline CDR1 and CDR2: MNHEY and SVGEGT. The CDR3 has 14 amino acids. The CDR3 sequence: CASSYFRVRSPLHF. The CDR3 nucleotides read TGTGCCAGCAGTTACTTCAGGGTACGTTCACCCCTCCACTTT.

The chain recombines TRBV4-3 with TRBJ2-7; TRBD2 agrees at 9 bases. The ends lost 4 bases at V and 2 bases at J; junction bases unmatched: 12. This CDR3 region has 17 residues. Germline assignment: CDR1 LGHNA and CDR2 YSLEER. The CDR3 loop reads CASSLILGAGGPYEQYV. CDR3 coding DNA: TGCGCCAGCAGCCTGATTTTGGGGGCGGGAGGGCCCTACGAGCAGTACGTC.

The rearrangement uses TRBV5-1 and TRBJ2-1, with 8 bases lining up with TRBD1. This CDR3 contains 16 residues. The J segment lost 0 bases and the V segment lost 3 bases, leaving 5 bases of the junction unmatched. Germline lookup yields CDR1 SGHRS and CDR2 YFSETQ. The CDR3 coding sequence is TGCGCCAGCAGCTCCCTAACAGGGGGCTCCTACAATGAGCAGTTCTTC. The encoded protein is CASSSLTGGSYNEQFF.

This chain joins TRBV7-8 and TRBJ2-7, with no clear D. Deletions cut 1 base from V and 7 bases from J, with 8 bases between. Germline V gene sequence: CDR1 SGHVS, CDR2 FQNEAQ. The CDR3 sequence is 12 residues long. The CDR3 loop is CASSLDSWEQYV. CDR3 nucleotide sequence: TGTGCCAGCAGCTTAGACTCGTGGGAGCAGTACGTC.

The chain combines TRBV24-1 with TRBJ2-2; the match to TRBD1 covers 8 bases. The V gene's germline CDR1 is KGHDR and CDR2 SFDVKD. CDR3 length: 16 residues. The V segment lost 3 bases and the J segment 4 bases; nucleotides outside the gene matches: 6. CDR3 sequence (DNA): TGTGCCACCAGTGATCCCCAGGGGGCGGCCACCGGGGAGCTGTTTTTT. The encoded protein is CATSDPQGAATGELFF.

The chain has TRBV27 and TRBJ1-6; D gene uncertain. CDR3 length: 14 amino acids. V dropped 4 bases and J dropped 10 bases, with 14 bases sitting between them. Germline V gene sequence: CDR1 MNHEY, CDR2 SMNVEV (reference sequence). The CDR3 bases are TGTGCCAGCAGTTGGGAGGCAATGAACTCACCCCTCCACTTT. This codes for CASSWEAMNSPLHF.

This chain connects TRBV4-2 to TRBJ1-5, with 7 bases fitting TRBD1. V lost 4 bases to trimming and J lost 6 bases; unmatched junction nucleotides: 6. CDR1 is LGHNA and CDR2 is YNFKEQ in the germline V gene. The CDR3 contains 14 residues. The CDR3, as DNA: TGTGCCAGCAGCCCTCGACAGGGCGGTCAGCCCCAGCATTTT. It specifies CASSPRQGGQPQHF.